The clone carrying this T cell receptor (beta chain) was seen a handful of times. This CDR3 comprises 19 residues. J gave up 7 bases and V 5 bases, and 23 bases lay outside the gene matches. CDR1 is SGHVS, CDR2 FQNEAQ, per germline. This sample is part of a study of cytomegalovirus exposure and HLA in healthy donors. A multiplex PCR was run with 60 Vbeta primers and 13 Jbeta primers. TCRdb's table, derived via immunoSEQ multiplex PCR, lists solely in-frame clones and lacks some. The sample includes some 170,000 clones, roughly 10% of them seen just once. What was sequenced was PBMCs. This clonotype originated in a woman aged 30 to 39 in good health and CMV-seropositive. The rearrangement uses TRBV7-8 and TRBJ2-5; 9 nucleotides align to TRBD1. CDR3 amino acids: CASSQRAGRDREFGGTQYF. CDR3 in DNA: TGTGCCAGCAGCCAGAGGGCTGGCCGGGACAGGGAGTTTGGAGGGACCCAGTACTTC. Combining the CDR3 with reference TRBV7-8 and TRBJ2-5 gives the whole variable domain GAGVSQSPRYKVAKRGQDVALRCDPISGHVSLFWYQQALGQGPEFLTYFQNEAQLDKSGLPSDRFFAERPEGSVSTLKIQRTQQEDSAVYLCASSQRAGRDREFGGTQYFGPGTRLLVL.